This TCR beta chain was retrieved from a study of human T cells and chemical hapten exposure. Study-wide background: The sensitizing agent was 2% DPC, placed on approximately 2 cm by approximately 2 cm of upper inner arm skin.

TCRdb re-derived calls from the RACE reads in MiXCR, one entry per CDR3 protein. The data contain about 84,000 distinct CDR3 sequences, roughly a tenth of them singletons. Described time point: patch test 3, about 24 weeks after DPC sensitization. The treatment was: therapeutic diphenylcyclopropenone sensitization with weekly scalp DPC. Venepuncture was done earlier than the placement of each patch test. The study drew its donors from alopecia patients who were 18 to 70 years old and suitable for DPC. This clonotype was observed many times. This clonotype originated in a woman between 50 and 59 years old with alopecia areata. Some clones in this sample may be carry-over from other donors' samples. Sample: whole blood, taken in connection with sensitization to the hapten diphenylcyclopropenone (DPC).

CDR3 sequence: CASTGSGRNNEQFF. As DNA, the CDR3 is TGTGCCAGCACAGGGAGCGGGAGGAATAATGAGCAGTTCTTC. This rearrangement joins TRBV3-1 to TRBJ2-1, with 9 bases fitting TRBD2. CDR1 LGHDT and CDR2 YNNKEL come from the germline V gene (reference sequence). V was clipped by 7 bases and J by 7 bases; unmatched bases: 8. CDR3 size: 14 residues.